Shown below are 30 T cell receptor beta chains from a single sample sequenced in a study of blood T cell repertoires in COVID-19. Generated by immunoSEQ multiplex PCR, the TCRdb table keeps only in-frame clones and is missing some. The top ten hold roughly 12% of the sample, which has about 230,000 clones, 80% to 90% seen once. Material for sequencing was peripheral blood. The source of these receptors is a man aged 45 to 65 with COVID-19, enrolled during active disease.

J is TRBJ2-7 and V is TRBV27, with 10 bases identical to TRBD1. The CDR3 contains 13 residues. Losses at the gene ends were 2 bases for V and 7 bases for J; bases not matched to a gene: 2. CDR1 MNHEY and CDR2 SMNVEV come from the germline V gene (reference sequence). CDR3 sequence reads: CASSLRTGGEQYF. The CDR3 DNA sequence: TGTGCCAGCAGTTTACGGACAGGGGGAGAGCAGTACTTC.

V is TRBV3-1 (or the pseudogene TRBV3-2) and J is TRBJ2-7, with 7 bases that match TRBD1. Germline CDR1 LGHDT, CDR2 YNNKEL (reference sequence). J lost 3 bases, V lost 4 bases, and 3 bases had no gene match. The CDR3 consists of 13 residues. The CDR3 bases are TGTGCCAGCAGCCCGGGACAGTTCTACGAGCAGTACTTC. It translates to CASSPGQFYEQYF.

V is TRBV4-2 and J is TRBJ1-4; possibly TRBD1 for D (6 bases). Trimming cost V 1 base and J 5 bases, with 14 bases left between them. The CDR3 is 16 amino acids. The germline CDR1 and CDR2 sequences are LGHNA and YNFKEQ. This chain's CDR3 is CASSQGVQGSNEKLFF. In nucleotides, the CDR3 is TGTGCCAGCAGCCAAGGGGTCCAGGGGTCCAATGAAAAACTGTTTTTT.

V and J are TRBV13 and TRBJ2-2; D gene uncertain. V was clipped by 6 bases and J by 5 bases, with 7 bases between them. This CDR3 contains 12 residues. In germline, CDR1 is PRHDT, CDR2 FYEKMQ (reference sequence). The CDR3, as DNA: TGTGCCAGCAGGGTGCGAACCGGGGAGCTGTTTTTT. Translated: CASRVRTGELFF.

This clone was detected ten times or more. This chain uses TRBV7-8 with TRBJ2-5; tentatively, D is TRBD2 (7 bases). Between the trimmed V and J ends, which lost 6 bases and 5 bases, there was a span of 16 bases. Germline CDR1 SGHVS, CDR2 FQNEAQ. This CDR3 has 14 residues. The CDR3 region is CASSPSGGRETQYF. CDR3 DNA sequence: TGTGCCAGCAGTCCTTCGGGGGGCCGGGAGACCCAGTACTTC.

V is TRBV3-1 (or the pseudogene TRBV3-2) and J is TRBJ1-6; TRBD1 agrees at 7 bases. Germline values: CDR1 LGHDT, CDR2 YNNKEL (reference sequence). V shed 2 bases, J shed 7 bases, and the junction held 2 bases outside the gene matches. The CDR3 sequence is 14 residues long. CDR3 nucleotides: TGTGCCAGCAGCCAACGGGACAGCAATTCACCCCTCCACTTT. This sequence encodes CASSQRDSNSPLHF.

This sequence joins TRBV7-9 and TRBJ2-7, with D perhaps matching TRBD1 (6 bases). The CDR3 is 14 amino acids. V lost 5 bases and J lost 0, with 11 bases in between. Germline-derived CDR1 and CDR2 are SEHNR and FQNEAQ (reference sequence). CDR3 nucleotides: TGTGCCAGCAGCCAAACAGGGTTCTCCTACGAGCAGTACTTC. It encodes CASSQTGFSYEQYF.

CDR3 residues: CASSRTGTANYGYTF. In DNA form, the CDR3 reads TGTGCCAGCAGCCGAACCGGGACAGCAAACTATGGCTACACCTTC. The chain has TRBV13 and TRBJ1-2, with 7 bases matching TRBD1. CDR1 and CDR2 (germline): PRHDT, FYEKMQ (reference sequence). The CDR3 is made up of 15 amino acids. The ends lost 5 bases at V and 2 bases at J; junction bases unmatched: 8.

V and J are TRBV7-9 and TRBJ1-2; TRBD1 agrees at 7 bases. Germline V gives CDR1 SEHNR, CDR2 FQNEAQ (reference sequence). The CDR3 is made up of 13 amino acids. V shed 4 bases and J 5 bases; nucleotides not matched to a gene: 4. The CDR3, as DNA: TGTGCCAGCAGCTCATCAGGGGGGTATGGCTACACCTTC. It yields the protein CASSSSGGYGYTF.

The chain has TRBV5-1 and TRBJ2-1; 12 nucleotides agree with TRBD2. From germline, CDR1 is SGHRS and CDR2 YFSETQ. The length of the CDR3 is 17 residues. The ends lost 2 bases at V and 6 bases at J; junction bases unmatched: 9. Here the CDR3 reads CASSFQASGRAGNEQFF. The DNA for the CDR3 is TGCGCCAGCAGCTTTCAGGCTAGCGGGAGGGCTGGCAATGAGCAGTTCTTC.

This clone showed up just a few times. CDR3 DNA: TGTGCCAGCAGCTCCTATCCACAGGGGGTTGGGGGCACAGATACGCAGTATTTT. Translated: CASSSYPQGVGGTDTQYF. The V call is TRBV7-8, the J call TRBJ2-3; 8 bases align to TRBD1. This CDR3 contains 18 residues. The junction had 13 bases not matched to a gene; V was cut back by 4 bases and J by 1 base. In germline, CDR1 is SGHVS, CDR2 FQNEAQ.

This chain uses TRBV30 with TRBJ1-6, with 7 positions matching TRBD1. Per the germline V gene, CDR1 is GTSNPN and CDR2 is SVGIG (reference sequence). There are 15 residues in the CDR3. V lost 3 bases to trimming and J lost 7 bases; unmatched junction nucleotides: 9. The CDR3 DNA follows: TGTGCCTGGAGCCGCGTTGGGACAGTAAATTCACCCCTCCACTTT. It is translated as CAWSRVGTVNSPLHF. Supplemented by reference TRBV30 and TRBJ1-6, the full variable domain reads SQTIHQWPATLVQPVGSPLSLECTVEGTSNPNLYWYRQAAGRGLQLLFYSVGIGQISSEVPQNLSASRPQDRQFILSSKKLLLSDSGFYLCAWSRVGTVNSPLHFGNGTRLTVT.

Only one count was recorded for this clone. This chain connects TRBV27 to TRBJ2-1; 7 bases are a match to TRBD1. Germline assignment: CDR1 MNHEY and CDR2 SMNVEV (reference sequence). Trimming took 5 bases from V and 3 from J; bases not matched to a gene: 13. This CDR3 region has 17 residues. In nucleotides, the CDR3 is TGTGCCAGCAGTGGAAACCGACAGGGCTCCCACTACAATGAGCAGTTCTTC. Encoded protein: CASSGNRQGSHYNEQFF.

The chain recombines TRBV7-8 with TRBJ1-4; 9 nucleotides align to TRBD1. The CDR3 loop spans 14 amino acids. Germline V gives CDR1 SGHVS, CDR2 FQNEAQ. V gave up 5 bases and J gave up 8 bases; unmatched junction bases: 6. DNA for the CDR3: TGTGCCAGCAGCCGGGGACAGGGAGACGAAAAACTGTTTTTT. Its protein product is CASSRGQGDEKLFF.

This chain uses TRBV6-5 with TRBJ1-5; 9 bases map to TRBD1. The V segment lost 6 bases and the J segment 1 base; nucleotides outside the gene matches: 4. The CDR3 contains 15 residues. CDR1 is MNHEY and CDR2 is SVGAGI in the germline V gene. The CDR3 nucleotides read TGTGCCAGCAGAGCGACAGGGGGGAGCAATCAGCCCCAGCATTTT. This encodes CASRATGGSNQPQHF.

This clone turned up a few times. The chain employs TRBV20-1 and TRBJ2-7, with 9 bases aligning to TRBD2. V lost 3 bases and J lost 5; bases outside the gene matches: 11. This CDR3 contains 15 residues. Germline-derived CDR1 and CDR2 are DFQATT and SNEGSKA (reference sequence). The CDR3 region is CSASLPGLALDEQYF. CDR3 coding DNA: TGCAGTGCTAGTCTACCGGGACTAGCACTGGACGAGCAGTACTTC.

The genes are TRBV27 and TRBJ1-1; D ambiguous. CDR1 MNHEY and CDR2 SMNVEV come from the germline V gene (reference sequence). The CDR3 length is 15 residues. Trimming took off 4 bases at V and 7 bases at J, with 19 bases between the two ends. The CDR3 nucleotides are TGTGCCAGCAGTTCCCATGCGACTAATTTCATTGAAGCTTTCTTT. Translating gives CASSSHATNFIEAFF.

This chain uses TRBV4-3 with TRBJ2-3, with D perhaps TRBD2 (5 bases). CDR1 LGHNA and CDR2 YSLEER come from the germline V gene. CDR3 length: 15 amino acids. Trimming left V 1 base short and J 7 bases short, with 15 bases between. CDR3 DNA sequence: TGCGCCAGCAGCCAAGGTCAGTCCCCGGGGAATACGCAGTATTTT. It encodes CASSQGQSPGNTQYF.

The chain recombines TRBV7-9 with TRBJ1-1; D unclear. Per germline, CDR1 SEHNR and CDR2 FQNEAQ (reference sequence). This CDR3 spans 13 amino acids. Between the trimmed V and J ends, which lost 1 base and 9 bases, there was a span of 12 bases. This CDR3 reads CASSLVGTNQAFF. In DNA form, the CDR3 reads TGTGCCAGCAGCTTAGTCGGTACGAATCAAGCTTTCTTT.

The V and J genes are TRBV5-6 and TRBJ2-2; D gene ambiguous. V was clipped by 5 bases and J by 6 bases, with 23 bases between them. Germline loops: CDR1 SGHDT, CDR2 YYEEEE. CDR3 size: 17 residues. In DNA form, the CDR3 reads TGTGCCAGCAGGATCTTGGCATTAGTAGCAAAGTCCGGGGAGCTGTTTTTT. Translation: CASRILALVAKSGELFF.

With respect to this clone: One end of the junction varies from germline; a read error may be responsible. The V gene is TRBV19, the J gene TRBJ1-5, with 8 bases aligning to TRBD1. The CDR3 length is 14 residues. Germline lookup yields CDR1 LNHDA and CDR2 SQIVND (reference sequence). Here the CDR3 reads CASIPGQGKQPQHF. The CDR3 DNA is TGTGCCAGTATTCCCGGACAGGGCAAACAGCCCCAGCATTTT. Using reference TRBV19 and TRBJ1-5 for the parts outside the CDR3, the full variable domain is DGGITQSPKYLFRKEGQNVTLSCEQNLNHDAMYWYRQDPGQGLRLIYYSQIVNDFQKGDIAEGYSVSREKKESFPLTVTSAQKNPTAFYLCASIPGQGKQPQHFGDGTRLSIL.

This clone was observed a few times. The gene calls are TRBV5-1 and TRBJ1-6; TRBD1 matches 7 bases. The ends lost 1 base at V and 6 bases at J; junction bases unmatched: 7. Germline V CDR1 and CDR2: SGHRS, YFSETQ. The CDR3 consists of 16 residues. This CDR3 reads CASSLRGQLANSPLHF. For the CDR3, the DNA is TGCGCCAGCAGCTTGAGGGGGCAGCTTGCTAATTCACCCCTCCACTTT.

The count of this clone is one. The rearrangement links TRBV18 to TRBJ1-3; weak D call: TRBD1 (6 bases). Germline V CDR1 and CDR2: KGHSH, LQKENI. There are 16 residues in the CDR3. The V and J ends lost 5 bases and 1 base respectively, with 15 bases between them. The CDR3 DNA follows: TGTGCCAGCTCAGACACGAGGGGGTTGTCTGGAAACACCATATATTTT. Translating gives CASSDTRGLSGNTIYF.

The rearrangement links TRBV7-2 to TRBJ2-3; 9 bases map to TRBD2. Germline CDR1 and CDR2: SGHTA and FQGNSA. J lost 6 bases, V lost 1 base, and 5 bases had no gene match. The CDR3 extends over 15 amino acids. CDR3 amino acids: CASSLGAGGQDTQYF. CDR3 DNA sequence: TGTGCCAGCAGCTTAGGGGCGGGGGGGCAGGATACGCAGTATTTT.

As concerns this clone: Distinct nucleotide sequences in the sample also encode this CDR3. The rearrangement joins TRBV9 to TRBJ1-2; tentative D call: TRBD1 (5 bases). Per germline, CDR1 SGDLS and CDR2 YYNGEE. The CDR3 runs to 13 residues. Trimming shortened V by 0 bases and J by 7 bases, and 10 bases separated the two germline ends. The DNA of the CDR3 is TGTGCCAGCAGCGTAGCTCAGGGTCGTGGCTACACCTTC. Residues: CASSVAQGRGYTF.

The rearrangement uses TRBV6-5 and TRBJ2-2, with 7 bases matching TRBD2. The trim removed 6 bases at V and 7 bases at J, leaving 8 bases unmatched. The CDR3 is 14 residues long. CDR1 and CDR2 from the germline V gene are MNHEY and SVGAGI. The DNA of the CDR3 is TGTGCCAGCAGAGGACTAGAATCCGTCGGGGAGCTGTTTTTT. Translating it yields CASRGLESVGELFF.

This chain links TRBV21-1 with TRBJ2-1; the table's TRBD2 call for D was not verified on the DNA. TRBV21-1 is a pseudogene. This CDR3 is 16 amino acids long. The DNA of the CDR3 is TGTGCCAGCAGCAAAAAGCGGCCTACGTGCGGCAATGAGCAGTTCTTC. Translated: CASSKKRPTCGNEQFF.

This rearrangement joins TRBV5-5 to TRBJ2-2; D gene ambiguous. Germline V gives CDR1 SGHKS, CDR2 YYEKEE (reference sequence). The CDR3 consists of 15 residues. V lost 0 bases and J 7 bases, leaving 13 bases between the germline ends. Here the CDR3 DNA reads TGTGCCAGCAGCTTGGCCAGGCTGGTTGGCGGGGAGCTGTTTTTT. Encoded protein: CASSLARLVGGELFF.

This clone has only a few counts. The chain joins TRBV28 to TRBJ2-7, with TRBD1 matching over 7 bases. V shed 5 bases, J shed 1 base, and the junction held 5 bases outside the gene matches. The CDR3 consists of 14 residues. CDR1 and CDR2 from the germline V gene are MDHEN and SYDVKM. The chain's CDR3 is CASSPPGQSYEQYF. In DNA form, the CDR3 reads TGTGCCAGCAGTCCCCCGGGACAGTCCTACGAGCAGTACTTC. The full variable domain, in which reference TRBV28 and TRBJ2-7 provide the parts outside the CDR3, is DVKVTQSSRYLVKRTGEKVFLECVQDMDHENMFWYRQDPGLGLRLIYFSYDVKMKEKGDIPEGYSVSREKKERFSLILESASTNQTSMYLCASSPPGQSYEQYFGPGTRLTVT.

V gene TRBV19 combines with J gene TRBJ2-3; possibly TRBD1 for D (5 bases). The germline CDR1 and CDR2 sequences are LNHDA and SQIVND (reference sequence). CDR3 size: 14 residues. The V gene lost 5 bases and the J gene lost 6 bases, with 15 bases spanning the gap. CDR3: CASSVGHSMDTQYF. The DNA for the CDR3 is TGTGCCAGTAGTGTCGGACATTCTATGGATACGCAGTATTTT.